Below are 2 T cell receptor beta chains sequenced from a single sample in a study of cytotoxic CD8 clonotypes in ibrutinib-treated CLL. Measured with immunoSEQ multiplex PCR; TCRdb has only the in-frame clones, and not every one. The sample has 150,000 to 200,000 clones, about 72% seen once. Specimen: PBMCs, collected after 24 months of ibrutinib treatment. Receptors originate from a human donor with chronic lymphocytic leukemia.

This chain links TRBV7-2 with TRBJ2-7, with 9 nucleotides matching TRBD2. After removal of 4 bases from V and 7 bases from J, the junction contained 8 bases not matched to a gene. This CDR3 comprises 14 residues. Germline values: CDR1 SGHTA, CDR2 FQGNSA. CDR3 sequence reads: CASSSVAGGEEQYF. The CDR3 DNA reads as TGTGCCAGCAGCTCCGTTGCGGGAGGGGAAGAGCAGTACTTC.

The gene calls are TRBV6-5 and TRBJ1-5; TRBD1 is a possible D gene (6 bases). V was trimmed by 4 bases and J by 5 bases, leaving 18 bases between them. The CDR3 is made up of 16 amino acids. Germline-derived CDR1 and CDR2 are MNHEY and SVGAGI. This chain's CDR3 is CASSSTAGRGDQPQHF. CDR3 bases: TGTGCCAGCAGTTCTACGGCGGGCAGGGGAGATCAGCCCCAGCATTTT.